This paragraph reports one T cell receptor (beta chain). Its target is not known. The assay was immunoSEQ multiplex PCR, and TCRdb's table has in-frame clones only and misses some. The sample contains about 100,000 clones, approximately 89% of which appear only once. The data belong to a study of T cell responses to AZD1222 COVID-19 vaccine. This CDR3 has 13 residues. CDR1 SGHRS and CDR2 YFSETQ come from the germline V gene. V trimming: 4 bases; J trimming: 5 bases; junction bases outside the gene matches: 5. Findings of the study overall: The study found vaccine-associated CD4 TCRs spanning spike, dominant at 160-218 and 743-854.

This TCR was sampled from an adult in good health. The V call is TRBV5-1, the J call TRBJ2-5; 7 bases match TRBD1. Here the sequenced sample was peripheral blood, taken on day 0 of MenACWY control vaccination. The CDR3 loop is CASSDRVEETQYF. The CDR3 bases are TGCGCCAGCAGCGACAGGGTGGAGGAGACCCAGTACTTC.